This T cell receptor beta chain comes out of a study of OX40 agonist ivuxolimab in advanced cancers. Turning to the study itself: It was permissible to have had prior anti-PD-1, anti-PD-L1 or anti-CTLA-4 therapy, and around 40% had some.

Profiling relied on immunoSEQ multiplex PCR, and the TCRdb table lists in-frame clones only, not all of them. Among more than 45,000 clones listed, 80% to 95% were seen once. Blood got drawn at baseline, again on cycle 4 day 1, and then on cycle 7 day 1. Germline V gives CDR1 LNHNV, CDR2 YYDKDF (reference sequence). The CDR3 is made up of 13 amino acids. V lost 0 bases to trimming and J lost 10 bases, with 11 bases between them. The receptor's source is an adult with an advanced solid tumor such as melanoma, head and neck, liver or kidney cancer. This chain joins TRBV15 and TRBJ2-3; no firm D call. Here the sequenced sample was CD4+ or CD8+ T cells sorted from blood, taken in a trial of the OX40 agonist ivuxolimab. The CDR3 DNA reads TGTGCCACCAGCAGAGATAAGGGCTGGTCGCAGTATTTT. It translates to CATSRDKGWSQYF.